The next 28 T cell receptor beta chains were all read from a single sample in a study of blood T cells in healthy people across ages (dated by TCRdb to between 2015 and 2016). Libraries came from 5' RACE. Data came from an Illumina HiSeq 2500. The second PCR ran for roughly 7 to 12 cycles and used a J-beta primer mix along with a sample-barcoded 5' primer. TCRdb took the public reads, trimmed them with fastp at Q25, ran MiXCR for clone calling and kept in-frame beta chains. Rows are combined by CDR3 protein, so each entry shows the most common genes and DNA. The sample has 920,000 or so distinct CDR3 sequences on record, around 45% of them singletons. Under 20% of the sample lies in the top ten. Input material: blood. Receptor source: an older woman in good health.

This clonotype has a count of ten or more. This chain uses TRBV12-3 or TRBV12-4 with TRBJ1-2; D not certain. The CDR3 totals 13 residues. V dropped 2 bases and J dropped 2 bases, with 6 bases sitting between them. The CDR3: CASSLQANYGYTF. The CDR3 DNA reads TGTGCCAGCAGTTTACAGGCCAACTATGGCTACACCTTC.

This clonotype was counted once. The rearrangement uses TRBV29-1 and TRBJ2-5; 8 bases are a match to TRBD2. The CDR3 has 15 residues. V was clipped by 4 bases and J by 11 bases; unmatched bases: 18. CDR1 and CDR2 (germline): SQVTM, ANQGSEA. The CDR3 nucleotides read TGCAGCGTTGTTGTGGCGGGAGGCAAAATCAATGAGCAGTACTTC. Amino acid sequence: CSVVVAGGKINEQYF.

This clonotype turned up a few times. V is TRBV6-6 and J is TRBJ1-4; 7 bases agree with TRBD1. J lost 3 bases, V lost 4 bases, and 5 bases had no gene match. The V gene's germline CDR1 is MNHNY and CDR2 SVGAGI (reference sequence). CDR3 length: 15 residues. This CDR3 is CASSFRDRPNEKLFF. CDR3 DNA: TGTGCCAGCAGTTTCCGGGACAGACCTAATGAAAAACTGTTTTTT.

The chain uses TRBV2 and TRBJ2-1; 7 bases are shared with TRBD1. Losses at the gene ends were 4 bases for V and 10 bases for J; bases not matched to a gene: 13. Germline V gene lookup returns CDR1 SNHLY and CDR2 FYNNEI. This CDR3 has 15 amino acids. CDR3 sequence (DNA): TGTGCCAGCAGTGGTATAACGGGACAGTACTGGGAGCAGTTCTTC. It is translated as CASSGITGQYWEQFF.

The chain uses TRBV20-1 and TRBJ2-1; perhaps TRBD2 as D (5 bases). Trimming left V 4 bases short and J 1 base short, with 14 bases between. This CDR3 is 15 amino acids long. Germline CDR1 reads DFQATT; CDR2 reads SNEGSKA (reference sequence). The CDR3 region is CSAKSAASSYNEQFF. DNA of the CDR3: TGCAGTGCTAAATCAGCGGCCTCTTCCTACAATGAGCAGTTCTTC.

V and J are TRBV7-8 and TRBJ2-5; 13 nucleotides line up with TRBD2. Germline assignment: CDR1 SGHVS and CDR2 FQNEAQ. The CDR3 runs to 16 residues. V gave up 4 bases and J gave up 11 bases; unmatched junction bases: 13. CDR3 DNA: TGTGCCAGCAGCTACCGGACTAGCGGGAGAGGGAATGAGCAGTACTTC. As protein: CASSYRTSGRGNEQYF.

This clonotype was recorded a few times. The V and J genes are TRBV27 and TRBJ2-4, with a weak D call TRBD2 (5 bases). The germline V gene encodes CDR1 MNHEY and CDR2 SMNVEV (reference sequence). This CDR3 region has 14 residues. Trimming stripped 8 bases from V and 13 bases from J, with 24 bases between. For the CDR3, the DNA is TGTGCCAGCCGAGACCGACTACCTACCTTAGAGCAGTACTTC. Translating it yields CASRDRLPTLEQYF.

This clonotype was recorded once. Being one base from a much bigger clone, this may be a read error. V usage is TRBV5-1 and J usage is TRBJ2-7; 10 bases are shared with TRBD2. The germline CDR1 and CDR2 sequences are SGHRS and YFSETQ. This CDR3 is built from 17 residues. The CDR3: CAGSQRTSGLMDYEQYF. The CDR3 DNA is TGCGCCGGCAGCCAGAGGACTAGCGGTTTAATGGACTACGAGCAGTACTTC. Full variable domain (remainder filled in from reference TRBV5-1 and TRBJ2-7): KAGVTQTPRYLIKTRGQQVTLSCSPISGHRSVSWYQQTPGQGLQFLFEYFSETQRNKGNFPGRFSGRQFSNSRSEMNVSTLELGDSALYLCAGSQRTSGLMDYEQYFGPGTRLTVT.

This clonotype was seen more than once but under ten times. The chain recombines TRBV29-1 with TRBJ2-1; TRBD2 matches at 12 bases. The V and J ends lost 8 bases and 2 bases, in that order; junction bases with no gene match: 4. Germline V gene data show CDR1 as SQVTM and CDR2 as ANQGSEA. The CDR3 sequence is 14 residues long. CDR3: CSLTSGSAYNEQFF. For the CDR3, the DNA is TGCAGCCTGACTAGCGGGAGTGCCTACAATGAGCAGTTCTTC.

This clonotype has ten or more counts. J is TRBJ2-6 and V is TRBV28; 9 bases are shared with TRBD1. Germline V gives CDR1 MDHEN, CDR2 SYDVKM. The CDR3 contains 19 residues. The trim removed 6 bases at V and 2 bases at J, leaving 14 bases unmatched. The CDR3 DNA sequence: TGTGCCAGCAGAGGGACCCCCGGGACAGGGACTACTGGGGCCAACGTCCTGACTTTC. Translation gives CASRGTPGTGTTGANVLTF.

This clonotype was seen repeatedly, ten times or more. The chain employs TRBV7-9 and TRBJ2-7; D might be TRBD2 (5 bases). From germline, CDR1 is SEHNR and CDR2 FQNEAQ (reference sequence). V gave up 5 bases and J gave up 4 bases, with 18 bases separating them. This CDR3 spans 15 amino acids. CDR3 amino acids: CASSRSEGRRYEQYF. The CDR3 nucleotides read TGTGCCAGCAGCCGCTCTGAGGGCCGGAGGTACGAGCAGTACTTC.

The rearrangement uses TRBV6-2 or TRBV6-3 and TRBJ2-1; D might be TRBD2 (6 bases). Trimming cost V 8 bases and J 6 bases, with 14 bases left between them. The CDR3 has 13 amino acids. Germline V gene data show CDR1 as MNHEY and CDR2 as SVGEGT. The CDR3 DNA is TGTGCCAGCGTTGGCGGGAAGGGCAATGAGCAGTTCTTC. This encodes CASVGGKGNEQFF.

This clonotype has a count of ten or more. The V gene is TRBV4-2, the J gene TRBJ2-7; TRBD2 is a possible D gene (5 bases). V was trimmed by 3 bases and J by 7 bases, leaving 19 bases between them. Germline V lookup: CDR1 LGHNA, CDR2 YNFKEQ. The CDR3 runs to 15 residues. Here the CDR3 DNA reads TGTGCCAGCAGCCATTCCGGACTCGGTGAAGGGGAGCAGTACTTC. It translates to CASSHSGLGEGEQYF.

This clonotype was observed a handful of times. This sequence joins TRBV6-5 and TRBJ2-1; 11 bases match TRBD2. V was pared by 5 bases and J by 4 bases, with 7 bases of the junction left unmatched. Germline loops: CDR1 MNHEY, CDR2 SVGAGI. This CDR3 is 16 amino acids long. The CDR3 loop is CASSIHLAGGYNEQFF. In DNA, the CDR3 is TGTGCCAGCAGTATCCACCTAGCGGGAGGTTACAATGAGCAGTTCTTC.

This chain links TRBV3-1 with TRBJ1-4; D may be TRBD1 (5 bases). The length of the CDR3 is 16 residues. The germline V gene encodes CDR1 LGHDT and CDR2 YNNKEL (reference sequence). V lost 1 base and J lost 8, with 17 bases in between. The CDR3, as DNA: TGTGCCAGCAGCCAAGGTCAGGGCGTCCGGGTCGAAAAACTGTTTTTT. It translates to CASSQGQGVRVEKLFF.

This chain joins TRBV20-1 and TRBJ1-2; D might be TRBD1 (5 bases). The ends were cut back, 4 bases at V and 8 bases at J, with 17 bases in the middle. CDR1 DFQATT and CDR2 SNEGSKA come from the germline V gene (reference sequence). There are 13 residues in the CDR3. The CDR3 reads CSAIGSGPGGYTF. The CDR3 DNA is TGCAGTGCTATCGGATCAGGGCCTGGGGGCTACACCTTC.

The table lists this clonotype with a few counts. The chain is built from TRBV10-3 and TRBJ2-1; 9 nucleotides agree with TRBD2. The CDR3 covers 16 residues. The ends lost 2 bases at V and 9 bases at J; junction bases unmatched: 11. Per germline, CDR1 ENHRY and CDR2 SYGVKD. In DNA, the CDR3 is TGTGCCATCAGTGAGGAACATAGCGGGAGAGGGCGTGAGCAGTTCTTC. Translated: CAISEEHSGRGREQFF.

This clonotype came up once. J is TRBJ2-1 and V is TRBV7-2; D gene ambiguous. The CDR3 has 15 residues. The germline V gene encodes CDR1 SGHTA and CDR2 FQGNSA. The V end was cut by 3 bases, the J end by 3 bases, with 12 bases between. CDR3 amino acids: CASSFRAGNYNEQFF. DNA for the CDR3: TGTGCCAGCAGCTTTAGGGCAGGTAACTACAATGAGCAGTTCTTC.

There are many counts of this clonotype. The J gene is TRBJ1-2, the V gene TRBV11-1; 7 positions match TRBD1. This CDR3 has 13 residues. Per the germline V gene, CDR1 is SGHAT and CDR2 is FQDESV (reference sequence). V was clipped by 5 bases and J by 5 bases; unmatched bases: 5. In DNA form, the CDR3 reads TGTGCCAGCAGCGCTACAGGGGCGTATGGCTACACCTTC. Translating it yields CASSATGAYGYTF. The variable domain in full, completed from reference TRBV11-1 and TRBJ1-2, reads EAEVAQSPRYKITEKSQAVAFWCDPISGHATLYWYRQILGQGPELLVQFQDESVVDDSQLPKDRFSAERLKGVDSTLKIQPAELGDSAMYLCASSATGAYGYTFGSGTRLTVV.

This clonotype came up a few times. V gene TRBV7-3 combines with J gene TRBJ2-1; D is possibly TRBD2 (5 bases). The CDR3 sequence is 14 residues long. CDR1 is SGHTA and CDR2 is FQGTGA in the germline V gene. V lost 6 bases, J lost 4 bases, and 13 bases lay in between. CDR3 nucleotides: TGTGCCAGCAGTTTCTACGGGAATTACAATGAGCAGTTCTTC. It yields the protein CASSFYGNYNEQFF.

V gene TRBV7-7 combines with J gene TRBJ1-2; D possibly corresponds to TRBD1 (6 bases). The germline V and J ends were trimmed by 7 bases and 7 bases, with 16 bases remaining between them. The CDR3 has 13 residues. Germline loops: CDR1 SSHAT, CDR2 FNYEAQ (reference sequence). CDR3 DNA sequence: TGTGCCAGCAACTCCCGGACAGAGTTTGGCTACACCTTC. Encoded protein: CASNSRTEFGYTF.

The chain employs TRBV4-1 and TRBJ2-5; D gene uncertain. The ends were cut back, 5 bases at V and 2 bases at J, with 12 bases in the middle. This CDR3 is 14 amino acids long. Germline CDR1 is MGHRA and CDR2 is YSYEKL. The CDR3 sequence is CASSRLNLQETQYF. CDR3 nucleotide sequence: TGCGCCAGCAGCAGACTGAATTTACAAGAGACCCAGTACTTC.

This clonotype was picked up one time. The rearrangement joins TRBV6-6 to TRBJ2-6, with D perhaps TRBD1 (5 bases). Trimming removed 6 bases at V and 1 base at J, with 10 bases between. The CDR3 runs to 15 residues. Germline lookup yields CDR1 MNHNY and CDR2 SVGAGI (reference sequence). The CDR3 reads CASSERTSGANVLTF. CDR3 nucleotide sequence: TGTGCCAGCAGCGAAAGGACATCTGGGGCCAACGTCCTGACTTTC.

In DNA form, the CDR3 reads TGCAGTGCTAGGGAGAGACTAGCGAAGGCTGAGCAGTTCTTC. It is translated as CSARERLAKAEQFF. This rearrangement joins TRBV20-1 to TRBJ2-1; TRBD2 aligns across 8 bases. V lost 3 bases and J lost 9; bases outside the gene matches: 10. The germline gives CDR1 DFQATT, CDR2 SNEGSKA (reference sequence). There are 14 residues in the CDR3.

Many counts were recorded for this clonotype. V is TRBV24-1 and J is TRBJ2-1; perhaps TRBD2 as D (5 bases). Germline V gives CDR1 KGHDR, CDR2 SFDVKD. Trimming shortened V by 7 bases and J by 6 bases, and 15 bases separated the two germline ends. This CDR3 is built from 14 residues. The CDR3 DNA reads as TGTGCCACCAGCGCGGGTAGGGTTAGCAATGAGCAGTTCTTC. Residues: CATSAGRVSNEQFF.

The chain joins TRBV20-1 to TRBJ2-3, with 10 nucleotides matching TRBD2. The germline V gene encodes CDR1 DFQATT and CDR2 SNEGSKA (reference sequence). The length of the CDR3 is 18 residues. Trimming took 3 bases from V and 4 from J; bases not matched to a gene: 16. The CDR3 here is CSASFASGRVLVADTQYF. The CDR3 nucleotides are TGCAGTGCTAGCTTTGCTAGCGGGAGAGTTCTCGTCGCAGATACGCAGTATTTT.

The DNA for the CDR3 is TGTGCCAGCAGCTCCACTAGCGGGAGGGCCTTGGAGCAGTACTTC. Translation gives CASSSTSGRALEQYF. This chain links TRBV7-9 with TRBJ2-4; TRBD2 aligns across 13 bases. V lost 4 bases, J lost 13 bases, and 10 bases stayed unmatched. CDR3 size: 15 residues. The germline V gene has CDR1 SEHNR and CDR2 FQNEAQ (reference sequence).

J is TRBJ1-4 and V is TRBV3-1; D is unclear. Per germline, CDR1 LGHDT and CDR2 YNNKEL (reference sequence). The germline V and J ends were trimmed by 5 bases and 0 bases, with 10 bases remaining between them. CDR3 length: 15 residues. Written as DNA, the CDR3 is TGTGCCAGCAGCACCCGCCCTGCAACTAATGAAAAACTGTTTTTT. As protein: CASSTRPATNEKLFF.